Below are 21 T cell receptor beta chains sequenced from a single sample in a study of monozygotic twins with inflammatory bowel disease. TCRdb re-called the 5' RACE reads and gives one entry per CDR3 protein, without DNA. The repertoire shows hundreds of thousands of distinct CDR3 sequences; the top ten hold 2% to 2.5%. Source material: blood. The receptors originated from a human donor with ulcerative colitis or Crohn's disease, or a healthy co-twin of an affected twin (not recorded which).

The CDR3 spells CASSFAGTDTGELFF. This chain connects TRBV7-9 to TRBJ2-2; the D call of TRBD1 rests on TCRdb alone, since no DNA is present to check it. The germline V gene has CDR1 SEHNR and CDR2 FQNEAQ (reference sequence). The CDR3 extends over 15 amino acids. Based on the CDR3 plus reference TRBV7-9 and TRBJ2-2, the full variable domain is DTGVSQNPRHKITKRGQNVTFRCDPISEHNRLYWYRQTLGQGPEFLTYFQNEAQLEKSRLLSDRFSAERPKGSFSTLEIQRTEQGDSAMYLCASSFAGTDTGELFFGEGSRLTVL.

The rearrangement links TRBV29-1 to TRBJ1-2; TCRdb names TRBD1, which stays unverified in the absence of DNA. CDR3 length: 12 amino acids. Germline assignment: CDR1 SQVTM and CDR2 ANQGSEA. CDR3 sequence reads: CSASTGEYGYTF.

The chain is built from TRBV20-1 and TRBJ2-7; TCRdb designates TRBD1, a call that cannot be tested without DNA. Looked up from germline, CDR1 is DFQATT and CDR2 is SNEGSKA (reference sequence). The CDR3 spans 14 residues. CDR3 protein: CSARGGLAHYEQYF.

The V gene is TRBV5-1, the J gene TRBJ2-1; TCRdb reports TRBD1, a call that lacks DNA to check it against. CDR1 is SGHRS and CDR2 is YFSETQ in the germline V gene. The CDR3 has 15 residues. The CDR3: CASSPGAGTGNEQFF.

This chain joins TRBV20-1 and TRBJ2-2. CDR3 length: 14 residues. CDR1 is DFQATT, CDR2 SNEGSKA, per germline (reference sequence). CDR3 sequence: CSARGLANTGEPFF.

The rearrangement joins TRBV15 to TRBJ2-1; the D call of TRBD2 rests on TCRdb alone, since no DNA is present to check it. The CDR3 loop spans 16 amino acids. Germline V gives CDR1 LNHNV, CDR2 YYDKDF (reference sequence). CDR3 sequence reads: CATSARLGFPYNEQFF. The full variable domain, completed using reference TRBV15 and TRBJ2-1, is DAMVIQNPRYQVTQFGKPVTLSCSQTLNHNVMYWYQQKSSQAPKLLFHYYDKDFNNEADTPDNFQSRRPNTSFCFLDIRSPGLGDTAMYLCATSARLGFPYNEQFFGPGTRLTVL.

The chain employs TRBV28 and TRBJ2-2; the D gene TCRdb calls, TRBD1, cannot be checked with no DNA. CDR3 length: 19 residues. Germline V gene data show CDR1 as MDHEN and CDR2 as SYDVKM. The CDR3 here is CASSSLPGQGISNTGELFF.

The V call is TRBV12-3 or TRBV12-4, the J call TRBJ2-3. The CDR3 has 14 residues. The CDR3 reads CASSLVHATDTQYF.

The chain carries TRBV27 and TRBJ2-7; TCRdb calls TRBD2, which cannot be checked without DNA. The CDR3 is 14 amino acids. Germline CDR1 is MNHEY and CDR2 is SMNVEV (reference sequence). The CDR3 loop is CASRLSGTTYEQYF.

J is TRBJ1-2 and V is TRBV3-1; the D call of TRBD1 rests on TCRdb alone, since no DNA is present to check it. The CDR3 is 15 amino acids. Germline CDR1 is LGHDT and CDR2 is YNNKEL (reference sequence). The chain's CDR3 is CASSQPGQSNYGYTF.

The V gene is TRBV19, the J gene TRBJ2-1. CDR1 is LNHDA and CDR2 is SQIVND in the germline V gene (reference sequence). CDR3 length: 15 residues. This CDR3 is CASSDRFFSYNEQFF.

The chain is built from TRBV6-6 and TRBJ1-2; TCRdb's D call of TRBD1 is untestable without DNA. Germline V gives CDR1 MNHNY, CDR2 SVGAGI (reference sequence). This CDR3 is 12 amino acids long. The CDR3 sequence: CASSPGPGGYTF.

The rearrangement joins TRBV4-1 to TRBJ2-7; the D gene TCRdb calls, TRBD1, cannot be checked with no DNA. The CDR3 is made up of 14 amino acids. CDR1 is MGHRA and CDR2 is YSYEKL in the germline V gene. CDR3 in amino acids: CASSQDRGSSEQYF.

This sequence joins TRBV15 and TRBJ2-1; checking the TCRdb D call of TRBD1 is not possible without DNA. The CDR3 is made up of 13 amino acids. Looked up from germline, CDR1 is LNHNV and CDR2 is YYDKDF (reference sequence). CDR3 loop: CGSRDLGNNEQFF.

CDR3 sequence: CASSIPASGGKQFF. The rearrangement uses TRBV19 and TRBJ2-1; TCRdb's D gene call, TRBD2, goes unchecked for lack of DNA. This CDR3 contains 14 residues. Germline-derived CDR1 and CDR2 are LNHDA and SQIVND (reference sequence).

This chain links TRBV25-1 with TRBJ2-7; the TRBD2 assignment by TCRdb is unverifiable without DNA. CDR3 length: 11 residues. Looked up from germline, CDR1 is MGHDK and CDR2 is SYGVNS. This CDR3 reads CASSGEGEQYF.

This sequence joins TRBV12-3 or TRBV12-4 and TRBJ2-3; TCRdb designates TRBD1, a call that cannot be tested without DNA. The CDR3 covers 16 residues. CDR3 residues: CASRQRAGGTPDTQYF.

The genes are TRBV4-2 and TRBJ2-1; TCRdb indicates TRBD2, and absent DNA this call remains unverified. Germline assignment: CDR1 LGHNA and CDR2 YNFKEQ. The CDR3 runs 13 residues. The CDR3 sequence: CASSQDLAGMQFF.

The chain is built from TRBV20-1 and TRBJ2-3; there is no DNA to check the TCRdb D call of TRBD2. CDR3 length: 15 amino acids. In germline, CDR1 is DFQATT, CDR2 SNEGSKA (reference sequence). The CDR3 region is CSAGLTSSGTDTQYF.

The chain recombines TRBV6-1 with TRBJ2-2; TCRdb returns TRBD1, unconfirmable since there is no DNA. The CDR3 length is 15 residues. Germline loops: CDR1 MNHNS, CDR2 SASEGT. This CDR3 reads CASSRGTANTGELFF.

The chain has TRBV2 and TRBJ1-1. The CDR3 spans 12 residues. CDR1 is SNHLY and CDR2 is FYNNEI in the germline V gene. The CDR3 region is CASMGETTRAFF. Combining the CDR3 with reference TRBV2 and TRBJ1-1 gives the whole variable domain EPEVTQTPSHQVTQMGQEVILRCVPISNHLYFYWYRQILGQKVEFLVSFYNNEISEKSEIFDDQFSVERPDGSNFTLKIRSTKLEDSAMYFCASMGETTRAFFGQGTRLTVV.